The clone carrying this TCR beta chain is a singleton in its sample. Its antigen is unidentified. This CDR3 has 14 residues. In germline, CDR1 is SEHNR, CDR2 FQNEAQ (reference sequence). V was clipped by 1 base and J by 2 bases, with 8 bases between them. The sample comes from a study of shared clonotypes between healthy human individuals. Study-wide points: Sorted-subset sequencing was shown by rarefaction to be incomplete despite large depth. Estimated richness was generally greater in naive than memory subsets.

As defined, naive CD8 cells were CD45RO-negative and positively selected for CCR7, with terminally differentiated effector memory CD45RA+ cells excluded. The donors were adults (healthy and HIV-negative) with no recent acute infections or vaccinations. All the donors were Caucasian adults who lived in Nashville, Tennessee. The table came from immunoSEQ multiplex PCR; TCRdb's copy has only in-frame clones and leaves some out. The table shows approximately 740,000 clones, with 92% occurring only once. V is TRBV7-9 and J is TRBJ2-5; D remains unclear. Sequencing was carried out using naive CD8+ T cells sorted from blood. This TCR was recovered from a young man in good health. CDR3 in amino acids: CASSLVVAQETQYF. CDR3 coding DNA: TGTGCCAGCAGCTTAGTAGTTGCTCAAGAGACCCAGTACTTC.